Listed below are T cell receptor beta chains from one sample, sequenced in a study of OX40 agonist ivuxolimab in advanced cancers. Assay: immunoSEQ multiplex PCR; the TCRdb copy retains only in-frame clones and omits some. The sample lists about 32,000 clones; 90% to 95% were seen once. The sequenced sample was CD4+ or CD8+ T cells sorted from blood, obtained in a trial of the OX40 agonist ivuxolimab. The receptor source for this set is an adult with an advanced solid tumor such as melanoma, head and neck, liver or kidney cancer. The CDR3 runs from the conserved cysteine through the conserved F or W. The D gene is left open where the match is weak. Clone sizes are given selectively: once, few, many, or a class where the clone is expanded.

>TRBV28|.|.|TRBJ2-7
CASSPLRDVGLSYEQYF
TGTGCCAGCAGTCCTCTGCGTGATGTCGGACTCTCCTACGAGCAGTACTTC
>TRBV10-3|.|.|TRBJ2-7
CAISTDETYEQYF
TGTGCCATCAGTACAGACGAAACCTACGAGCAGTACTTC
>TRBV27|.|TRBD1|TRBJ2-7
CASSFGTGPYEQYF
TGTGCCAGCAGTTTCGGGACAGGCCCCTACGAGCAGTACTTC
>TRBV9|.|.|TRBJ1-2
CASSVGSSNYGYTF
TGTGCCAGCAGCGTAGGTTCCAGCAACTATGGCTACACCTTC
>TRBV29-1|.|.|TRBJ2-4
CSVERGAQNIQYF
TGCAGCGTTGAGAGGGGGGCCCAAAACATTCAGTACTTC
>TRBV27|once|.|TRBJ2-3
CASSLLQKLTDTQYF
TGTGCCAGCAGTTTATTACAGAAACTCACAGATACGCAGTATTTT
>TRBV19|once|.|TRBJ2-6
CATLRPSGANVLTF
TGTGCCACCCTACGGCCCTCTGGGGCCAACGTCCTGACTTTC
>TRBV4-1|.|TRBD2|TRBJ2-1
CASSQVASGDEQFF
TGCGCCAGCAGCCAAGTGGCTAGCGGCGATGAGCAGTTCTTC
>TRBV7-9|.|.|TRBJ2-5
CASSGPGEQETQYF
TGTGCCAGCAGCGGGCCAGGAGAACAAGAGACCCAGTACTTC
>TRBV5-1|.|TRBD2|TRBJ2-1
CASSLGSSGLSYNEQFF
TGCGCCAGCAGCTTGGGTTCTAGCGGACTCTCCTACAATGAGCAGTTCTTC
>TRBV6-1|once|TRBD1|TRBJ2-1
CASSYRGLHNEQFF
TGTGCCAGCAGCTACAGGGGGCTCCACAATGAGCAGTTCTTC
>TRBV7-9|.|TRBD2|TRBJ2-1
CASSLALAGGSYNEQFF
TGTGCCAGCAGCTTAGCTCTAGCGGGAGGATCCTACAATGAGCAGTTCTTC
>TRBV11-2|.|.|TRBJ2-3
CASSPSDHSNTQYF
TGTGCCAGCTCCCCTTCCGACCACAGTAATACGCAGTATTTT
>TRBV28|.|.|TRBJ1-1
CASSLTTEAFF
TGTGCCAGCAGTTTAACAACTGAAGCTTTCTTT
>TRBV7-3|once|.|TRBJ1-5
CASSPGHISNQPQHF
TGTGCCAGCAGCCCGGGACACATTAGCAATCAGCCCCAGCATTTT
>TRBV7-3|.|.|TRBJ2-2
CASSRVDGPTGELFF
TGTGCCAGCAGTAGAGTGGATGGTCCCACCGGGGAGCTGTTTTTT
>TRBV4-1|few|.|TRBJ1-3
CASSQDSRSGNTIYF
TGCGCCAGCAGCCAAGATAGCCGGTCTGGAAACACCATATATTTT
>TRBV5-1|.|.|TRBJ2-2
CASSLTFRAGAPNTGELFF
TGCGCCAGCAGCTTGACCTTTAGGGCGGGGGCGCCGAACACCGGGGAGCTGTTTTTT
>TRBV27|.|.|TRBJ2-1
CASSLYLGLGRDSYNEQFF
TGTGCCAGCAGTTTATACCTCGGGCTCGGTAGGGATTCCTACAATGAGCAGTTCTTC
>TRBV11-1|.|.|TRBJ2-5
CASSLAQWGVETQYF
TGTGCCAGCAGCTTAGCGCAGTGGGGGGTCGAGACCCAGTACTTC
>TRBV25-1|.|TRBD1|TRBJ2-4
CASRATGPVAKNIQYF
TGTGCCAGCAGAGCGACAGGGCCTGTAGCCAAAAACATTCAGTACTTC
>TRBV30|.|.|TRBJ2-7
CAWRDTRGSTYEQYF
TGTGCCTGGAGAGATACCAGGGGAAGCACCTACGAGCAGTACTTC
>TRBV19|.|.|TRBJ1-5
CASSFDRDGRNQPQHF
TGTGCCAGTAGTTTCGACCGGGACGGTCGCAATCAGCCCCAGCATTTT
>TRBV27|few|.|TRBJ1-2
CASSFVRDYGYTF
TGTGCCAGCAGTTTTGTTCGTGACTATGGCTACACCTTC
>TRBV9|.|.|TRBJ2-1
CASSVGDNEQFF
TGTGCCAGCAGCGTAGGGGACAATGAGCAGTTCTTC
>TRBV11-2|.|TRBD1|TRBJ1-4
CASSLGTGSNEKLFF
TGTGCCAGCAGCTTGGGGACAGGGAGTAATGAAAAACTGTTTTTT
>TRBV27|once|.|TRBJ1-5
CASSLVGINSNQPQHF
TGTGCCAGCAGTTTAGTTGGGATTAATAGCAATCAGCCCCAGCATTTT
>TRBV19|.|TRBD1|TRBJ1-2
CASSIVGGTGLEADGYTF
TGTGCCAGTAGTATAGTCGGAGGGACAGGGCTTGAAGCTGATGGCTACACCTTC
>TRBV7-6|.|.|TRBJ2-7
CASSLASWGAVPYEQYF
TGTGCCAGCAGCTTAGCGAGTTGGGGGGCTGTCCCCTACGAGCAGTACTTC
>TRBV5-4|once|.|TRBJ2-1
CASSFGWGYYNEQFF
TGTGCCAGCAGCTTTGGTTGGGGCTACTACAATGAGCAGTTCTTC
>TRBV7-6|.|TRBD2|TRBJ2-2
CASSLASGLAVHLANTGELFF
TGTGCCAGCAGCTTAGCGTCCGGACTAGCGGTACACCTCGCGAACACCGGGGAGCTGTTTTTT
>TRBV5-4|few|.|TRBJ2-1
CASRSYNEQFF
TGTGCCAGTCGATCCTACAATGAGCAGTTCTTC
>TRBV2|.|.|TRBJ2-2
CASRPAVNTGELFF
TGTGCCAGCAGACCGGCGGTGAACACCGGGGAGCTGTTTTTT
>TRBV9|.|.|TRBJ1-2
CASSLRTVGAYGYTF
TGTGCCAGCAGCCTCCGGACAGTGGGGGCCTATGGCTACACCTTC
>TRBV21-1|.|.|TRBJ2-2
CASTPFRTSGENTGELFF
TGTGCCAGCACCCCTTTTAGGACTAGCGGGGAGAACACCGGGGAGCTGTTTTTT
>TRBV28|once|.|TRBJ2-3
CASSLFGTGSTDTQYF
TGTGCCAGCAGTTTATTTGGGACTGGGAGCACAGATACGCAGTATTTT
>TRBV7-9|once|.|TRBJ2-2
CASSSTGQLQGNTGELFF
TGTGCCAGCAGCTCGACTGGACAACTTCAAGGGAACACCGGGGAGCTGTTTTTT
>TRBV9|once|.|TRBJ2-1
CASSSKNEQFF
TGTGCCAGCAGCTCAAAGAATGAGCAGTTCTTC
>TRBV15|.|.|TRBJ2-7
CATSSYRSSKAYEQYF
TGTGCCACCAGCAGTTACAGGAGCTCCAAAGCCTACGAGCAGTACTTC
>TRBV4-3|.|.|TRBJ2-5
CASSPSGGYETQYF
TGCGCCAGCAGCCCCTCTGGGGGGTACGAGACCCAGTACTTC
>TRBV27|.|.|TRBJ2-1
CASSLLGGNEQFF
TGTGCCAGCAGTCTTCTAGGGGGGAATGAGCAGTTCTTC
>TRBV9|.|.|TRBJ1-4
CASSVGAGRGEKLFF
TGTGCCAGCAGCGTAGGGGCGGGGCGAGGAGAAAAACTGTTTTTT
>TRBV7-9|.|TRBD1|TRBJ2-5
CASSILGQRQETQYF
TGTGCCAGCAGCATCCTGGGACAGAGACAAGAGACCCAGTACTTC
>TRBV4-2|few|TRBD2|TRBJ2-6
CASSQDGGAGANVLTF
TGTGCCAGCAGCCAAGATGGGGGGGCTGGGGCCAACGTCCTGACTTTC
>TRBV9|.|TRBD1|TRBJ1-3
CASSVGSLQGGEDGTIYF
TGTGCCAGCAGCGTAGGTTCCTTACAGGGGGGAGAAGACGGCACCATATATTTT
>TRBV19|.|.|TRBJ1-1
CASSISGTRLEAFF
TGTGCCAGTAGTATTAGTGGAACCCGCCTTGAAGCTTTCTTT
>TRBV27|.|TRBD2|TRBJ2-1
CASSTFFSGSSYNEQFF
TGTGCCAGCAGCACTTTCTTTAGCGGGAGCTCCTACAATGAGCAGTTCTTC
>TRBV10-2|.|.|TRBJ1-5
CASSEMVNSNQPQHF
TGCGCCAGCAGTGAGATGGTAAATAGCAATCAGCCCCAGCATTTT
>TRBV27|.|TRBD1|TRBJ2-3
CASRPGTVLTDTQYF
TGTGCCAGCAGGCCGGGGACAGTACTCACAGATACGCAGTATTTT
>TRBV7-9|.|TRBD2|TRBJ2-1
CASSGLDNNEQFF
TGTGCCAGCAGTGGACTAGACAACAATGAGCAGTTCTTC
>TRBV19|.|.|TRBJ2-1
CASSRRLAYNEQFF
TGTGCCAGTAGCCGTAGGCTAGCGTACAATGAGCAGTTCTTC
>TRBV6-4|.|.|TRBJ2-3
CASSGGLGGDTQYF
TGTGCCAGCAGTGGCGGACTAGGGGGAGATACGCAGTATTTT
>TRBV21-1|once|.|TRBJ1-2
CASSKEAVHHGYTF
TGTGCCAGCAGCAAAGAAGCGGTGCATCATGGCTACACCTTC
>TRBV7-2|.|.|TRBJ2-5
CASSLISGGRERTQYF
TGTGCCAGCAGCTTAATATCCGGCGGTAGGGAGAGGACCCAGTACTTC
>TRBV27|.|.|TRBJ2-3
CASGILTDTQYF
TGTGCCAGCGGAATTCTCACAGATACGCAGTATTTT
>TRBV27|.|.|TRBJ2-1
CAVQVLGPGNEQFF
TGTGCCGTGCAAGTCCTGGGGCCAGGGAATGAGCAGTTCTTC
>TRBV4-2|.|.|TRBJ2-7
CASSQEWPLGGSYEQYF
TGTGCCAGCAGCCAAGAATGGCCCCTGGGGGGCTCCTACGAGCAGTACTTC
>TRBV4-1|.|.|TRBJ2-1
CASSQEFAVGNEQFF
TGCGCCAGCAGCCAAGAATTCGCAGTTGGGAATGAGCAGTTCTTC
>TRBV10-3|.|.|TRBJ1-1
CASSTWQSNTEAFF
TGTGCCAGCTCCACTTGGCAGTCGAACACTGAAGCTTTCTTT